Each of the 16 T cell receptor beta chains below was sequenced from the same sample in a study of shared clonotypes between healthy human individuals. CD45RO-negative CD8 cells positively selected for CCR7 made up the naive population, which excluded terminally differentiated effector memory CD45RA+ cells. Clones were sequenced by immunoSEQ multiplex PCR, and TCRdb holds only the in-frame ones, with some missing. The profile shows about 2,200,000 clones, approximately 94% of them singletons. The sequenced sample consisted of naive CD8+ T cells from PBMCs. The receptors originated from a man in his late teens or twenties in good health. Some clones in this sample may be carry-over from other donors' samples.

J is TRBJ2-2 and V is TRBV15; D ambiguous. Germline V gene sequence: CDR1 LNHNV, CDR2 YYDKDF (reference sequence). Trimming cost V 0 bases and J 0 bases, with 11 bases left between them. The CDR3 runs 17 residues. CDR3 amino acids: CATSRDRGAPNTGELFF. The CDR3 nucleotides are TGTGCCACCAGCAGAGATCGAGGAGCCCCGAACACCGGGGAGCTGTTTTTT.

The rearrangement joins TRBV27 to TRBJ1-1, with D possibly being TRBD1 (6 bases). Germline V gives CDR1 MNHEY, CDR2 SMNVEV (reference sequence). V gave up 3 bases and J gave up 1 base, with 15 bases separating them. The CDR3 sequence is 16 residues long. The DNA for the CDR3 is TGTGCCAGCAGTTTGTGGGCCCGGACAGCGAACACTGAAGCTTTCTTT. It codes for CASSLWARTANTEAFF.

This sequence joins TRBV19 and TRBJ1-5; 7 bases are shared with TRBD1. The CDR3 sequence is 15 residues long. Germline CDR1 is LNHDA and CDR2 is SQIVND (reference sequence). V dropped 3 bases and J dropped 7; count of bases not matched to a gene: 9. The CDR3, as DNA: TGTGCCAGTAGTATTCTAGGGGGCTCTAAACAGCCCCAGCATTTT. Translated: CASSILGGSKQPQHF.

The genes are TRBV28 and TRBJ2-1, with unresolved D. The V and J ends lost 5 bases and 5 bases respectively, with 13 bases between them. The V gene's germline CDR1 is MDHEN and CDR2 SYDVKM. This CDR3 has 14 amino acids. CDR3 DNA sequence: TGTGCCAGCAGTGGACCCAAGACCCACAATGAGCAGTTCTTC. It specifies CASSGPKTHNEQFF.

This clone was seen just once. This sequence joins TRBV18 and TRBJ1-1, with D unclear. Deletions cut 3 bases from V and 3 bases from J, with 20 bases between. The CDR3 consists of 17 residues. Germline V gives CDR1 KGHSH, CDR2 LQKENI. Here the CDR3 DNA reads TGTGCCAGCTCACCGGTAGTATTGGACGCGGGATACACTGAAGCTTTCTTT. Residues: CASSPVVLDAGYTEAFF.

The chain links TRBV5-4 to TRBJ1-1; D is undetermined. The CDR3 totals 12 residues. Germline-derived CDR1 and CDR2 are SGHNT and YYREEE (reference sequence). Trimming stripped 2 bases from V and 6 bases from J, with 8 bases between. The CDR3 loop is CASSFYWAEAFF. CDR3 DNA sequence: TGTGCCAGCAGCTTCTACTGGGCTGAAGCTTTCTTT. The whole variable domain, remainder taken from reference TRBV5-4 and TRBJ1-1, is ETGVTQSPTHLIKTRGQQVTLRCSSQSGHNTVSWYQQALGQGPQFIFQYYREEENGRGNFPPRFSGLQFPNYSSELNVNALELDDSALYLCASSFYWAEAFFGQGTRLTVV.

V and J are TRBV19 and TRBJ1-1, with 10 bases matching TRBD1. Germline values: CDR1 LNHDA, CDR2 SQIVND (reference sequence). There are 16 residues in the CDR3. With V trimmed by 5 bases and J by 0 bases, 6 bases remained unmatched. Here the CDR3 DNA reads TGTGCCAGTAGTCCGGGACAGGGGATGATGAACACTGAAGCTTTCTTT. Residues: CASSPGQGMMNTEAFF.

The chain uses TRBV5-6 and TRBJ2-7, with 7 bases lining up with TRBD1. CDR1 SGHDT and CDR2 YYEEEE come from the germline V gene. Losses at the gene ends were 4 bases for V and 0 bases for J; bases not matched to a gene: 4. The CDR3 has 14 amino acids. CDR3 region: CASSQDRDSYEQYF. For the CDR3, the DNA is TGTGCCAGCAGCCAAGACAGGGACTCCTACGAGCAGTACTTC.

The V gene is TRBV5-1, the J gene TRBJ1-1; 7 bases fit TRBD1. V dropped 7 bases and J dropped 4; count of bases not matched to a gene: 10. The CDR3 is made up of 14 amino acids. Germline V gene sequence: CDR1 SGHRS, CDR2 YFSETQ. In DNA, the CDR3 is TGCGCCAGCGGCACAGGGGAACTGAGCACTGAAGCTTTCTTT. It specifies CASGTGELSTEAFF.

CDR3 nucleotide sequence: TGCAGCGTCCGGGACGGCAGCTCTGGAAACACCATATATTTT. This sequence encodes CSVRDGSSGNTIYF. The chain joins TRBV29-1 to TRBJ1-3, with D possibly TRBD1 on 5 matching bases. CDR1 and CDR2 (germline): SQVTM, ANQGSEA. Trimming pared 6 bases from V and 0 bases from J, leaving 12 bases between. This CDR3 has 14 amino acids.

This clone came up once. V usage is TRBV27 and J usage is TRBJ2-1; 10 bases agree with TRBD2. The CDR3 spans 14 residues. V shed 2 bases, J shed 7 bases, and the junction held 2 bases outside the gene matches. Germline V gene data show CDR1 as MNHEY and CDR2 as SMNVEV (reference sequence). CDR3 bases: TGTGCCAGCAGTTTAGGACTAGCGGCTAATGAGCAGTTCTTC. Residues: CASSLGLAANEQFF.

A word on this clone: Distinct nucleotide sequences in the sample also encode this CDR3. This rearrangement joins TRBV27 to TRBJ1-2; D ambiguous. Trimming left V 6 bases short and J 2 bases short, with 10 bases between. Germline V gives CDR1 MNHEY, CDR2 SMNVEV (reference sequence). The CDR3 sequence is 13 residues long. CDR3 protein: CASRGTENYGYTF. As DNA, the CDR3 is TGTGCCAGCAGGGGAACCGAGAACTATGGCTACACCTTC.

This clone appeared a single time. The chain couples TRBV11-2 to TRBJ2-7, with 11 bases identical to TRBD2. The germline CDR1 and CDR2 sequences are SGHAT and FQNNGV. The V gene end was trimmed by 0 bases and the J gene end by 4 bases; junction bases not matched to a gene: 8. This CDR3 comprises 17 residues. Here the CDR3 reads CASSLEGTSGSTYEQYF. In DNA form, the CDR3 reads TGTGCCAGCAGCTTAGAGGGGACTAGCGGTAGCACATACGAGCAGTACTTC.

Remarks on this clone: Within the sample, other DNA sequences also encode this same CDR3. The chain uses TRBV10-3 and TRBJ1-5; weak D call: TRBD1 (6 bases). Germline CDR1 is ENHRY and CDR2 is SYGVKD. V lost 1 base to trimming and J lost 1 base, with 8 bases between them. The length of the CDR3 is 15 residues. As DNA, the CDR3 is TGTGCCATCAGTGAGTTAGGGGGGAGCAATCAGCCCCAGCATTTT. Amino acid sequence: CAISELGGSNQPQHF.

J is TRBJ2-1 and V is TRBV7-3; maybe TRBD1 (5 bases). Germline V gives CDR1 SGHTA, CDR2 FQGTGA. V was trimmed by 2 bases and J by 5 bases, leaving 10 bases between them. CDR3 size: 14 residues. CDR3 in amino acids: CASSLVGPNNEQFF. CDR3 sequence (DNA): TGTGCCAGCAGCTTAGTGGGGCCCAACAATGAGCAGTTCTTC.

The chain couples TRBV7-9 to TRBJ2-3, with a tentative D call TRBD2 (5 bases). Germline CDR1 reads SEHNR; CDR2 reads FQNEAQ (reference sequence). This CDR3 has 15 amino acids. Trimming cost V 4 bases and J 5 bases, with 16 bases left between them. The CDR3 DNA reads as TGTGCCAGCAGCTGGAGACACGGGGAAGGAGATACGCAGTATTTT. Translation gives CASSWRHGEGDTQYF.